One sample yielded the 30 T cell receptor beta chains listed below, sequenced in a study of shared clonotypes between healthy human individuals. Method: immunoSEQ multiplex PCR; TCRdb's copy keeps in-frame clones and lacks some. The sample contains some 1,600,000 clones, nearly 99% of which appear only once. The sequenced sample was naive CD4+ T cells sorted from blood. Subset reported: CD45RA+ positively selected. Receptor source: a man younger than 40 in good health.

In this sample, this clone turned up once. The rearrangement links TRBV30 to TRBJ2-1; 12 bases are a match to TRBD2. The CDR3 is made up of 20 amino acids. With V trimmed by 1 base and J by 10 bases, 23 bases remained unmatched. CDR1 and CDR2 from the germline V gene are GTSNPN and SVGIG (reference sequence). The CDR3 DNA reads as TGTGCCTGGAGTGGATTAAATGGCGAACTAGCGGGAGGTTTATCGTCCGAGCAGTTCTTC. Its translation is CAWSGLNGELAGGLSSEQFF.

V and J are TRBV29-1 and TRBJ1-1, with a tentative D call TRBD1 (6 bases). CDR3 size: 13 residues. Looked up from germline, CDR1 is SQVTM and CDR2 is ANQGSEA. V lost 6 bases, J lost 0 bases, and 11 bases lay in between. CDR3 in DNA: TGCAGCGTGCTTCGGGACATGAACACTGAAGCTTTCTTT. As protein: CSVLRDMNTEAFF.

Concerning this clone itself: This CDR3 is also generated by other DNA sequences in the sample. The chain couples TRBV7-3 to TRBJ2-7; the match to TRBD2 covers 8 bases. CDR1 and CDR2 (germline): SGHTA, FQGTGA. V shed 5 bases and J 4 bases; nucleotides not matched to a gene: 7. This CDR3 spans 14 amino acids. This CDR3 reads CASSPASGSYEQYF. The CDR3 bases are TGTGCCAGCAGCCCGGCGAGCGGGAGTTACGAGCAGTACTTC.

This chain joins TRBV19 and TRBJ2-2; 10 bases map to TRBD1. Germline CDR1 reads LNHDA; CDR2 reads SQIVND (reference sequence). V gave up 10 bases and J gave up 6 bases; unmatched junction bases: 8. This CDR3 comprises 14 residues. CDR3 residues: CATSDRGLSGELFF. The DNA for the CDR3 is TGTGCCACCTCGGACAGGGGGTTGTCCGGGGAGCTGTTTTTT.

The chain has TRBV9 and TRBJ1-1, with 10 bases that match TRBD1. CDR1 is SGDLS and CDR2 is YYNGEE in the germline V gene. The ends lost 2 bases at V and 7 bases at J; junction bases unmatched: 2. This CDR3 is 13 amino acids long. CDR3 protein: CASSVGQGLEAFF. The DNA for the CDR3 is TGTGCCAGCAGCGTGGGACAGGGGCTTGAAGCTTTCTTT.

The rearrangement uses TRBV11-2 and TRBJ1-1; D is ambiguous. Trimming took off 3 bases at V and 6 bases at J, with 11 bases between the two ends. The CDR3 spans 13 residues. Germline CDR1 reads SGHAT; CDR2 reads FQNNGV. In nucleotides, the CDR3 is TGTGCCAGCAGCTTCATGGGTTCGGCTGAAGCTTTCTTT. Its protein product is CASSFMGSAEAFF. Full variable domain (missing parts from reference TRBV11-2 and TRBJ1-1): EAGVAQSPRYKIIEKRQSVAFWCNPISGHATLYWYQQILGQGPKLLIQFQNNGVVDDSQLPKDRFSAERLKGVDSTLKIQPAKLEDSAVYLCASSFMGSAEAFFGQGTRLTVV.

The chain recombines TRBV15 with TRBJ1-1; D is undetermined. Trimming pared 1 base from V and 6 bases from J, leaving 6 bases between. CDR3 length: 12 amino acids. Germline values: CDR1 LNHNV, CDR2 YYDKDF (reference sequence). DNA of the CDR3: TGTGCCACCAGCAGAGCTACAGCTGAAGCTTTCTTT. Its protein product is CATSRATAEAFF.

The V gene is TRBV14, the J gene TRBJ2-7; 10 nucleotides agree with TRBD2. Germline V gene sequence: CDR1 SGHDN, CDR2 FVKESK. The length of the CDR3 is 14 residues. With V trimmed by 2 bases and J by 7 bases, 5 bases remained unmatched. CDR3 sequence: CASSQLAGVGEQYF. The CDR3 DNA sequence: TGTGCCAGCAGCCAACTAGCGGGAGTCGGGGAGCAGTACTTC. The full variable domain, rest sourced from reference TRBV14 and TRBJ2-7, is EAGVTQFPSHSVIEKGQTVTLRCDPISGHDNLYWYRRVMGKEIKFLLHFVKESKQDESGMPNNRFLAERTGGTYSTLKVQPAELEDSGVYFCASSQLAGVGEQYFGPGTRLTVT.

This chain connects TRBV18 to TRBJ2-7; 8 bases map to TRBD1. The CDR3 consists of 14 residues. The junction had 10 bases not matched to a gene; V was cut back by 6 bases and J by 6 bases. In germline, CDR1 is KGHSH, CDR2 LQKENI. Written as DNA, the CDR3 is TGTGCCAGCTCGGAGCAGGGGGCAATCGGCGAGCAGTACTTC. Protein product: CASSEQGAIGEQYF.

The gene calls are TRBV11-2 and TRBJ2-1; perhaps TRBD2 as D (5 bases). Germline assignment: CDR1 SGHAT and CDR2 FQNNGV. The CDR3 contains 14 residues. Trimming took off 1 base at V and 9 bases at J, with 13 bases between the two ends. Here the CDR3 reads CASSLAGSRTEQFF. The CDR3 DNA sequence: TGTGCCAGCAGCTTAGCGGGATCGAGGACTGAGCAGTTCTTC.

J is TRBJ2-5 and V is TRBV18, with D possibly matching TRBD2 (5 bases). The CDR3 runs to 15 residues. Germline loops: CDR1 KGHSH, CDR2 LQKENI. V was trimmed by 4 bases and J by 3 bases, leaving 15 bases between them. The CDR3 here is CASSQVSGVKETQYF. In nucleotides, the CDR3 is TGTGCCAGCTCACAAGTATCCGGGGTTAAAGAGACCCAGTACTTC.

The rearrangement links TRBV4-3 to TRBJ1-2; tentatively, D is TRBD1 (5 bases). The ends were cut back, 3 bases at V and 2 bases at J, with 10 bases in the middle. CDR1 and CDR2 from the germline V gene are LGHNA and YSLEER. This CDR3 is 14 amino acids long. CDR3 nucleotides: TGCGCCAGCAGCCAGGTGGCAGGGAACTATGGCTACACCTTC. Encoded protein: CASSQVAGNYGYTF.

This rearrangement joins TRBV7-2 to TRBJ1-2; the D is unclear. The length of the CDR3 is 10 residues. V was pared by 6 bases and J by 7 bases, with 6 bases between. Looked up from germline, CDR1 is SGHTA and CDR2 is FQGNSA. CDR3 in DNA: TGTGCCAGCAGTTCCGGTGGCTACACCTTC. Protein product: CASSSGGYTF.

The V call is TRBV7-2, the J call TRBJ2-7, with D possibly TRBD2 on 6 matching bases. The CDR3 has 15 amino acids. The germline gives CDR1 SGHTA, CDR2 FQGNSA. Trimming took off 1 base at V and 0 bases at J, with 10 bases between the two ends. CDR3 bases: TGTGCCAGCAGCTTAGAACGGCGGGACTCCTACGAGCAGTACTTC. Translated: CASSLERRDSYEQYF.

CDR3 nucleotide sequence: TGTGCCACCATGCAGGGGGCGGATGAGACCCAGTACTTC. Translation gives CATMQGADETQYF. The V gene is TRBV10-3, the J gene TRBJ2-5, with TRBD1 identical over 8 bases. This CDR3 contains 13 residues. Germline CDR1 and CDR2: ENHRY and SYGVKD. V lost 10 bases to trimming and J lost 5 bases; unmatched junction nucleotides: 9.

This chain joins TRBV2 and TRBJ1-5; a possible D gene is TRBD1 (6 bases). This CDR3 is 14 amino acids long. The V end lost 5 bases, the J end lost 5 bases, and 13 bases lay between the germline ends. CDR1 is SNHLY, CDR2 FYNNEI, per germline. CDR3 region: CASSSQGWDQPQHF. The CDR3, as DNA: TGTGCCAGCAGTTCACAGGGTTGGGATCAGCCCCAGCATTTT.

This chain connects TRBV5-1 to TRBJ2-7, with no clear D. Germline V CDR1 and CDR2: SGHRS, YFSETQ. The CDR3 covers 18 residues. V shed 7 bases and J shed 0 bases, with 26 bases lying between them. This chain's CDR3 is CASVPGTSTPTSSYEQYF. DNA of the CDR3: TGCGCCAGCGTACCGGGCACCTCAACCCCGACGAGCTCCTACGAGCAGTACTTC.

The rearrangement links TRBV6-6 to TRBJ2-1, with D perhaps matching TRBD2 (5 bases). The V and J ends lost 0 bases and 7 bases respectively, with 16 bases between them. The germline CDR1 and CDR2 sequences are MNHNY and SVGAGI (reference sequence). CDR3 length: 16 residues. In DNA, the CDR3 is TGTGCCAGCAGTTACTCGATTGGACTGTCGATGAATGAGCAGTTCTTC. Translation gives CASSYSIGLSMNEQFF.

This clone was seen a single time. This chain links TRBV5-4 with TRBJ2-3, with D maybe TRBD1 (7 bases). Germline V gene lookup returns CDR1 SGHNT and CDR2 YYREEE (reference sequence). This CDR3 region has 14 residues. Trimming shortened V by 4 bases and J by 2 bases, and 11 bases separated the two germline ends. CDR3 DNA: TGTGCCAGCAGCGGAGGGGGCGTCACAGATACGCAGTATTTT. Translated, it gives CASSGGGVTDTQYF. Variable domain in full (rest from reference TRBV5-4 and TRBJ2-3): ETGVTQSPTHLIKTRGQQVTLRCSSQSGHNTVSWYQQALGQGPQFIFQYYREEENGRGNFPPRFSGLQFPNYSSELNVNALELDDSALYLCASSGGGVTDTQYFGPGTRLTVL.

The chain carries TRBV28 and TRBJ2-1, with 7 bases matching TRBD2. Germline CDR1 MDHEN, CDR2 SYDVKM. V dropped 9 bases and J dropped 0; count of bases not matched to a gene: 11. This CDR3 spans 16 amino acids. In DNA, the CDR3 is TGTGCCAGTCAACAAGCGGGATCGAGCTCCTACAATGAGCAGTTCTTC. Translated: CASQQAGSSSYNEQFF.

This chain connects TRBV11-2 to TRBJ2-1; D gene ambiguous. The V end was cut by 5 bases, the J end by 10 bases, with 15 bases between. CDR1 is SGHAT, CDR2 FQNNGV, per germline. This CDR3 comprises 13 residues. The CDR3 loop is CASSRRVGREQFF. The CDR3 DNA is TGTGCCAGCAGCCGGCGCGTAGGACGGGAGCAGTTCTTC.

This chain joins TRBV7-9 and TRBJ2-1, with a tentative D call TRBD2 (5 bases). Germline lookup yields CDR1 SEHNR and CDR2 FQNEAQ (reference sequence). The germline V and J ends were trimmed by 3 bases and 7 bases, with 13 bases remaining between them. The CDR3 sequence is 14 residues long. CDR3 coding DNA: TGTGCCAGCAGCTTCTACAGTTCGGGGAATGAGCAGTTCTTC. Its protein product is CASSFYSSGNEQFF.

V gene TRBV19 combines with J gene TRBJ2-6; tentative D call: TRBD2 (5 bases). The CDR3 covers 17 residues. Between the trimmed V and J ends, which lost 3 bases and 2 bases, there was a span of 14 bases. Germline V gene sequence: CDR1 LNHDA, CDR2 SQIVND (reference sequence). The CDR3 spells CASSIERGIPGANVLTF. The CDR3 DNA follows: TGTGCCAGTAGTATCGAAAGAGGGATCCCTGGGGCCAACGTCCTGACTTTC.

This chain links TRBV29-1 with TRBJ2-7, with D possibly being TRBD1 or TRBD2 (5 bases each). Trimming shortened V by 4 bases and J by 2 bases, and 21 bases separated the two germline ends. This CDR3 spans 16 amino acids. Germline CDR1 is SQVTM and CDR2 is ANQGSEA. CDR3 sequence: CSVGYRPPGATYEQYF. For the CDR3, the DNA is TGCAGCGTTGGATATAGGCCCCCCGGGGCCACCTACGAGCAGTACTTC.

The V and J genes are TRBV29-1 and TRBJ2-3; D ambiguous. The CDR3 totals 14 residues. V lost 4 bases to trimming and J lost 0 bases, with 11 bases between them. Germline V gives CDR1 SQVTM, CDR2 ANQGSEA. The CDR3 nucleotides are TGCAGCGTTGTCTCTCAGTCTAGCACAGATACGCAGTATTTT. Encoded protein: CSVVSQSSTDTQYF.

The chain combines TRBV6-4 with TRBJ1-1; D gene unclear. The CDR3 consists of 15 residues. The germline V gene has CDR1 MRHNA and CDR2 SNTAGT. Trimming left V 4 bases short and J 5 bases short, with 17 bases between. CDR3 in amino acids: CASSVSAHRGTEAFF. Written as DNA, the CDR3 is TGTGCCAGCAGTGTTTCAGCCCACCGAGGGACTGAAGCTTTCTTT.

The J gene is TRBJ2-1, the V gene TRBV9, with 7 bases aligning to TRBD1. Germline values: CDR1 SGDLS, CDR2 YYNGEE. V shed 3 bases and J 4 bases; nucleotides not matched to a gene: 7. The CDR3 loop spans 15 amino acids. The DNA of the CDR3 is TGTGCCAGCAGCGGGACAGGTGCTTATTACAATGAGCAGTTCTTC. This sequence encodes CASSGTGAYYNEQFF. The full variable domain, rest sourced from reference TRBV9 and TRBJ2-1, is DSGVTQTPKHLITATGQRVTLRCSPRSGDLSVYWYQQSLDQGLQFLIQYYNGEERAKGNILERFSAQQFPDLHSELNLSSLELGDSALYFCASSGTGAYYNEQFFGPGTRLTVL.

This rearrangement joins TRBV9 to TRBJ2-1; D remains ambiguous. CDR1 SGDLS and CDR2 YYNGEE come from the germline V gene. V shed 0 bases and J shed 9 bases, with 13 bases lying between them. The CDR3 totals 14 residues. The CDR3 DNA is TGTGCCAGCAGCGTAGTGGCGATCGGCAGTGAGCAGTTCTTC. This codes for CASSVVAIGSEQFF.

The chain combines TRBV15 with TRBJ1-2; D not certain. Trimming took off 4 bases at V and 2 bases at J, with 26 bases between the two ends. Germline CDR1 reads LNHNV; CDR2 reads YYDKDF (reference sequence). The CDR3 runs 19 residues. CDR3 DNA: TGTGCCACCAGCAAGAATCAACAAGTGGTGCAAGTGATAAACTATGGCTACACCTTC. It is translated as CATSKNQQVVQVINYGYTF.

V gene TRBV28 combines with J gene TRBJ2-7; TRBD2 matches at 11 bases. In germline, CDR1 is MDHEN, CDR2 SYDVKM. There are 18 residues in the CDR3. V was pared by 6 bases and J by 3 bases, with 16 bases of the junction left unmatched. In DNA, the CDR3 is TGTGCCAGCAGGCTTGAAACGGGGGGGACTAGCGGTTTCTACGAGCAGTACTTC. It is translated as CASRLETGGTSGFYEQYF.